What follows are 5 T cell receptor beta chains derived from one specimen sequenced in a study of blood T cell repertoires in COVID-19. The table came from immunoSEQ multiplex PCR; TCRdb's copy has only in-frame clones and leaves some out. The table lists roughly 200,000 clones, roughly 83% of them singletons. The material sequenced was PBMCs or T cells enriched from blood (not recorded which). Every receptor here comes from a woman aged 25 to 39 who had recovered from COVID-19.

The J gene is TRBJ1-3, the V gene TRBV5-1; D remains ambiguous. The V gene lost 0 bases and the J gene lost 7 bases, with 11 bases spanning the gap. Germline CDR1 reads SGHRS; CDR2 reads YFSETQ. The CDR3 is 14 amino acids. CDR3 DNA: TGCGCCAGCAGCTTGGCCGGAGGGTCGAACACCATATATTTT. Translation: CASSLAGGSNTIYF. The entire variable domain, with the rest obtained from reference TRBV5-1 and TRBJ1-3, is as follows: KAGVTQTPRYLIKTRGQQVTLSCSPISGHRSVSWYQQTPGQGLQFLFEYFSETQRNKGNFPGRFSGRQFSNSRSEMNVSTLELGDSALYLCASSLAGGSNTIYFGEGSWLTVV.

This chain joins TRBV9 and TRBJ2-1, with D possibly being TRBD1 (6 bases). The CDR3 has 12 residues. The germline CDR1 and CDR2 sequences are SGDLS and YYNGEE. The V end lost 4 bases, the J end lost 5 bases, and 7 bases lay between the germline ends. The CDR3 sequence: CASSWTDNEQFF. DNA of the CDR3: TGTGCCAGCAGCTGGACAGACAATGAGCAGTTCTTC.

The chain employs TRBV5-1 and TRBJ1-1, with TRBD1 as a possible D gene (6 bases). CDR1 and CDR2 (germline): SGHRS, YFSETQ. The CDR3 loop spans 14 amino acids. V lost 5 bases to trimming and J lost 0 bases, with 11 bases between them. The CDR3 loop is CASRWGQMNTEAFF. In DNA form, the CDR3 reads TGCGCCAGCAGGTGGGGACAAATGAACACTGAAGCTTTCTTT.

The chain links TRBV28 to TRBJ1-1; D gene ambiguous. Trimming removed 7 bases from V and 0 bases from J, with 15 bases in between. The length of the CDR3 is 15 residues. Looked up from germline, CDR1 is MDHEN and CDR2 is SYDVKM. The CDR3, as DNA: TGTGCCAGCAACTCTGAGGCTCTAATGAACACTGAAGCTTTCTTT. Translated: CASNSEALMNTEAFF.

This clone was found once. J is TRBJ2-3 and V is TRBV7-2, with 8 bases that match TRBD2. The J segment lost 4 bases and the V segment lost 7 bases, leaving 1 base of the junction unmatched. CDR1 and CDR2 (germline): SGHTA, FQGNSA. The CDR3 is made up of 12 amino acids. Written as DNA, the CDR3 is TGTGCCAGCACGGGAGGGGCAGATACGCAGTATTTT. Residues: CASTGGADTQYF.